A single sample is the source of the 29 T cell receptor beta chains below, sequenced in a study of shared T cell receptors in the human thymus. Here immunoSEQ multiplex PCR was the method, and the copy in TCRdb shows in-frame clones only, minus some. The repertoire consists of some 400,000 clones, with approximately 95% occurring once and the leading ten covering approximately 0.018%. Input material: thymocytes. These receptors were taken from a human donor.

The genes are TRBV5-1 and TRBJ1-2; no reliable D call. Germline lookup yields CDR1 SGHRS and CDR2 YFSETQ. V was shortened by 4 bases and J by 5 bases, with 12 bases between the two germline ends. CDR3 length: 13 amino acids. In nucleotides, the CDR3 is TGCGCCAGCAGCATTGGGTCCGCTTATGGCTACACCTTC. Encoded protein: CASSIGSAYGYTF.

This sequence joins TRBV15 and TRBJ2-1; 7 nucleotides match TRBD2. Germline CDR1 LNHNV, CDR2 YYDKDF (reference sequence). The CDR3 spans 17 residues. Trimming took 1 base from V and 0 from J; bases not matched to a gene: 6. CDR3 residues: CATSRGLAASSYNEQFF. Written as DNA, the CDR3 is TGTGCCACCAGCAGAGGTCTAGCGGCGAGCTCCTACAATGAGCAGTTCTTC. Full variable domain (remainder filled in from reference TRBV15 and TRBJ2-1): DAMVIQNPRYQVTQFGKPVTLSCSQTLNHNVMYWYQQKSSQAPKLLFHYYDKDFNNEADTPDNFQSRRPNTSFCFLDIRSPGLGDTAMYLCATSRGLAASSYNEQFFGPGTRLTVL.

The V call is TRBV28, the J call TRBJ2-7; possibly TRBD1 for D (6 bases). V lost 4 bases, J lost 9 bases, and 16 bases lay in between. This CDR3 has 13 amino acids. The germline V gene encodes CDR1 MDHEN and CDR2 SYDVKM. The CDR3 region has the DNA TGTGCCAGCAGTTCAAAAAGACAGGTCGGGCAGTACTTC. Protein: CASSSKRQVGQYF.

The chain uses TRBV15 and TRBJ2-7; 9 bases line up with TRBD1. Germline values: CDR1 LNHNV, CDR2 YYDKDF (reference sequence). Germline trimming cut 4 bases from V and 4 bases from J; bases unmatched to any gene: 8. There are 15 residues in the CDR3. The CDR3 DNA sequence: TGTGCCACCAGCAACCCGTACAGGGGGCCTTACGAGCAGTACTTC. Translated, it gives CATSNPYRGPYEQYF.

The chain employs TRBV27 and TRBJ2-7; D might be TRBD1 or TRBD2, each matching 6 bases. Looked up from germline, CDR1 is MNHEY and CDR2 is SMNVEV (reference sequence). The V and J ends lost 4 bases and 12 bases respectively, with 19 bases between them. This CDR3 spans 13 amino acids. The CDR3 loop reads CASSSPHREVWYF. CDR3 coding DNA: TGTGCCAGCAGTTCCCCCCACAGGGAGGTCTGGTACTTC.

The chain carries TRBV14 and TRBJ2-1, with 7 bases matching TRBD2. The trim removed 1 base at V and 0 bases at J, leaving 0 bases unmatched. The CDR3 totals 15 residues. The germline CDR1 and CDR2 sequences are SGHDN and FVKESK. CDR3 in DNA: TGTGCCAGCAGCCAAGGCGGGAGCTCCTACAATGAGCAGTTCTTC. Its translation: CASSQGGSSYNEQFF. Drawing the rest from reference TRBV14 and TRBJ2-1, the complete variable domain is EAGVTQFPSHSVIEKGQTVTLRCDPISGHDNLYWYRRVMGKEIKFLLHFVKESKQDESGMPNNRFLAERTGGTYSTLKVQPAELEDSGVYFCASSQGGSSYNEQFFGPGTRLTVL.

This clone was counted a single time. The chain employs TRBV28 and TRBJ1-2; D is ambiguous. CDR1 MDHEN and CDR2 SYDVKM come from the germline V gene. The CDR3 has 13 residues. V lost 3 bases, J lost 8 bases, and 13 bases lay in between. DNA for the CDR3: TGTGCCAGCAGTTTTCCTCTCCCTGGAGGCTACACCTTC. It codes for CASSFPLPGGYTF.

This chain joins TRBV5-5 and TRBJ1-5; weak D call: TRBD1 (5 bases). V lost 0 bases to trimming and J lost 2 bases, with 12 bases between them. Germline V gene data show CDR1 as SGHKS and CDR2 as YYEKEE (reference sequence). There are 16 residues in the CDR3. The CDR3 here is CASSLVGDVGNQPQHF. The CDR3 nucleotides read TGTGCCAGCAGCTTGGTGGGGGACGTGGGCAATCAGCCCCAGCATTTT. The full variable domain, in which reference TRBV5-5 and TRBJ1-5 provide the parts outside the CDR3, is DAGVTQSPTHLIKTRGQQVTLRCSPISGHKSVSWYQQVLGQGPQFIFQYYEKEERGRGNFPDRFSARQFPNYSSELNVNALLLGDSALYLCASSLVGDVGNQPQHFGDGTRLSIL.

V usage is TRBV5-1 and J usage is TRBJ1-4; 7 bases align to TRBD1. Germline-derived CDR1 and CDR2 are SGHRS and YFSETQ. V shed 3 bases and J 6 bases; nucleotides not matched to a gene: 29. The CDR3 consists of 22 residues. Written as DNA, the CDR3 is TGCGCCAGCAGCTCGCAGGGGGATACAAGTGGGCAGAAACAGGGATATGATGAAAAACTGTTTTTT. This encodes CASSSQGDTSGQKQGYDEKLFF.

The chain combines TRBV30 with TRBJ2-5; maybe TRBD2 (5 bases). The CDR3 extends over 13 amino acids. CDR1 and CDR2 (germline): GTSNPN, SVGIG (reference sequence). Trimming took off 6 bases at V and 2 bases at J, with 13 bases between the two ends. CDR3 sequence: CACPGLKQETQYF. The CDR3 DNA follows: TGTGCCTGCCCCGGACTGAAACAAGAGACCCAGTACTTC.

The rearrangement joins TRBV28 to TRBJ1-1; 7 nucleotides match TRBD1. Per the germline V gene, CDR1 is MDHEN and CDR2 is SYDVKM. The CDR3 consists of 16 residues. V was clipped by 6 bases and J by 5 bases; unmatched bases: 15. The CDR3 region has the DNA TGTGCCAGCAGCCAGTGGCCGGCGACAGGGCCAACTGAAGCTTTCTTT. Its protein is CASSQWPATGPTEAFF.

CDR3 in amino acids: CASSRFERDSYEQYF. In DNA, the CDR3 is TGTGCCAGTAGTAGGTTCGAGCGGGACTCCTACGAGCAGTACTTC. The chain combines TRBV19 with TRBJ2-7, with 7 positions matching TRBD2. The CDR3 is 15 residues long. The V segment lost 4 bases and the J segment 0 bases; nucleotides outside the gene matches: 6. The germline V gene has CDR1 LNHDA and CDR2 SQIVND (reference sequence).

The chain combines TRBV5-4 with TRBJ2-7; tentatively, D is TRBD2 (6 bases). Germline V gene lookup returns CDR1 SGHNT and CDR2 YYREEE (reference sequence). V gave up 4 bases and J gave up 5 bases, with 19 bases separating them. The CDR3 is made up of 15 amino acids. Here the CDR3 DNA reads TGTGCCAGCAGCCCCGTCCGGGAGTCTTATCACGAGCAGTACTTC. Encoded protein: CASSPVRESYHEQYF.

This clone was detected once. The rearrangement links TRBV5-4 to TRBJ2-2, with 12 bases matching TRBD2. Germline V gives CDR1 SGHNT, CDR2 YYREEE (reference sequence). This CDR3 region has 15 residues. The ends lost 4 bases at V and 5 bases at J; junction bases unmatched: 3. The CDR3 loop is CASSRLAGDTGELFF. DNA for the CDR3: TGTGCCAGCAGCCGACTAGCGGGAGATACCGGGGAGCTGTTTTTT.

This chain links TRBV4-2 with TRBJ1-2; no firm D call. The CDR3 has 12 amino acids. The ends were cut back, 0 bases at V and 2 bases at J, with 1 base in the middle. From germline, CDR1 is LGHNA and CDR2 YNFKEQ. The CDR3 sequence: CASSQDNYGYTF. In nucleotides, the CDR3 is TGTGCCAGCAGCCAAGACAACTATGGCTACACCTTC.

The gene calls are TRBV18 and TRBJ2-7; a possible D gene is TRBD1 (6 bases). Germline V gene sequence: CDR1 KGHSH, CDR2 LQKENI. The CDR3 length is 13 residues. V lost 8 bases and J lost 1, with 12 bases in between. The CDR3 sequence is CASTGFDSYEQYF. In DNA form, the CDR3 reads TGTGCCAGCACAGGGTTTGATTCCTACGAGCAGTACTTC.

The V gene is TRBV9, the J gene TRBJ2-3; TRBD2 matches 8 bases. The CDR3 is made up of 16 amino acids. V shed 3 bases, J shed 5 bases, and the junction held 11 bases outside the gene matches. Germline CDR1 SGDLS, CDR2 YYNGEE. The CDR3, as DNA: TGTGCCAGCAGCGCCCCCAGACGGGAGGGTCGAGATACGCAGTATTTT. Translated: CASSAPRREGRDTQYF. The full variable domain, its missing parts supplied by reference TRBV9 and TRBJ2-3, is DSGVTQTPKHLITATGQRVTLRCSPRSGDLSVYWYQQSLDQGLQFLIQYYNGEERAKGNILERFSAQQFPDLHSELNLSSLELGDSALYFCASSAPRREGRDTQYFGPGTRLTVL.

This rearrangement joins TRBV9 to TRBJ2-1, with D tentatively TRBD2 (7 bases). The CDR3 is 13 amino acids. Between the trimmed V and J ends, which lost 0 bases and 13 bases, there was a span of 14 bases. Germline CDR1 reads SGDLS; CDR2 reads YYNGEE. The CDR3 coding sequence is TGTGCCAGCAGCGTAGCGTCCTGGGGGGGCCAGTTCTTC. This codes for CASSVASWGGQFF.

The chain joins TRBV18 to TRBJ1-2; a weak D match, TRBD1 (5 bases). V lost 6 bases and J lost 8, with 10 bases in between. Germline-derived CDR1 and CDR2 are KGHSH and LQKENI. The CDR3 has 11 residues. The CDR3 protein is CASSGGGGYTF. DNA for the CDR3: TGTGCCAGCTCCGGGGGAGGCGGCTACACCTTC.

The V and J genes are TRBV7-9 and TRBJ2-7, with 8 positions matching TRBD2. This CDR3 contains 18 residues. With 0 bases clipped from V and 1 base from J, the junction kept 11 bases outside the gene matches. CDR1 and CDR2 from the germline V gene are SEHNR and FQNEAQ (reference sequence). CDR3 residues: CASSLALASGPHSYEQYF. CDR3 DNA sequence: TGTGCCAGCAGCTTAGCACTCGCTAGCGGGCCACATTCCTACGAGCAGTACTTC. Combining the CDR3 with reference TRBV7-9 and TRBJ2-7 gives the whole variable domain DTGVSQNPRHKITKRGQNVTFRCDPISEHNRLYWYRQTLGQGPEFLTYFQNEAQLEKSRLLSDRFSAERPKGSFSTLEIQRTEQGDSAMYLCASSLALASGPHSYEQYFGPGTRLTVT.

The CDR3 DNA follows: TGTGCCAGCAGTTTCAGGGGGCCCTCCTACGAGCAGTACTTC. Translation: CASSFRGPSYEQYF. The chain has TRBV28 and TRBJ2-7; 8 bases match TRBD1. V was pared by 3 bases and J by 0 bases, with 1 base of the junction left unmatched. Germline CDR1 and CDR2: MDHEN and SYDVKM. This CDR3 has 14 amino acids.

The chain carries TRBV28 and TRBJ2-5; no reliable D call. The V gene's germline CDR1 is MDHEN and CDR2 SYDVKM. Trimming left V 7 bases short and J 4 bases short, with 13 bases between. The CDR3 loop spans 13 amino acids. CDR3 DNA: TGTGCCAGCACCATGGGGTGGGGAGAGACCCAGTACTTC. This translates into CASTMGWGETQYF.

The chain carries TRBV2 and TRBJ1-1; D unresolved. CDR1 is SNHLY and CDR2 is FYNNEI in the germline V gene. V lost 3 bases, J lost 0 bases, and 8 bases lay in between. The CDR3 loop spans 14 amino acids. CDR3 loop: CASSETQLNTEAFF. CDR3 coding DNA: TGTGCCAGCAGTGAGACCCAGTTGAACACTGAAGCTTTCTTT.

The chain has TRBV5-6 and TRBJ2-5; no definite D call. Germline assignment: CDR1 SGHDT and CDR2 YYEEEE. With 4 bases removed from V and 1 base from J, the gap between germline ends came to 14 bases. The length of the CDR3 is 15 residues. The CDR3 reads CASSDLDPSQETQYF. The CDR3 nucleotides read TGTGCCAGCAGCGACCTTGACCCCAGCCAAGAGACCCAGTACTTC.

The chain combines TRBV28 with TRBJ2-1; a weak D match, TRBD1 (5 bases). Germline assignment: CDR1 MDHEN and CDR2 SYDVKM. The CDR3 runs to 16 residues. Trimming took off 1 base at V and 8 bases at J, with 18 bases between the two ends. This CDR3 is CASSLLGPGPPDEQFF. The DNA of the CDR3 is TGTGCCAGCAGTTTATTGGGGCCAGGCCCCCCGGATGAGCAGTTCTTC.

The rearrangement uses TRBV14 and TRBJ2-5; 7 bases are shared with TRBD2. The V and J ends lost 4 bases and 5 bases, in that order; junction bases with no gene match: 13. From germline, CDR1 is SGHDN and CDR2 FVKESK. CDR3 length: 16 residues. The CDR3 reads CASSPNVAGVRETQYF. CDR3 coding DNA: TGTGCCAGCAGCCCTAACGTCGCGGGAGTCCGCGAGACCCAGTACTTC.

This chain uses TRBV9 with TRBJ1-2; TRBD1 is a possible D gene (6 bases). Germline CDR1 and CDR2: SGDLS and YYNGEE. This CDR3 region has 15 residues. V dropped 4 bases and J dropped 7 bases, with 20 bases sitting between them. Written as DNA, the CDR3 is TGTGCCAGCAGCCCTAGACAGGCTAGAAGAGGTGGCTACACCTTC. Translating it yields CASSPRQARRGGYTF.

The chain employs TRBV19 and TRBJ2-1, with 7 bases lining up with TRBD1. The germline CDR1 and CDR2 sequences are LNHDA and SQIVND (reference sequence). The CDR3 is 15 residues long. V dropped 6 bases and J dropped 5; count of bases not matched to a gene: 10. CDR3: CASSINRGNNNEQFF. DNA for the CDR3: TGTGCCAGTAGCATTAACAGGGGAAATAACAATGAGCAGTTCTTC.

The chain joins TRBV9 to TRBJ2-5, with D perhaps matching TRBD2 (6 bases). Germline CDR1 is SGDLS and CDR2 is YYNGEE. The CDR3 extends over 16 amino acids. V was clipped by 4 bases and J by 0 bases, with 16 bases between them. The CDR3 DNA reads TGTGCCAGCAGCCCCAGACTGGGGGAGGACCAAGAGACCCAGTACTTC. Translating gives CASSPRLGEDQETQYF. Looking up the rest from reference TRBV9 and TRBJ2-5 gives the full variable domain: DSGVTQTPKHLITATGQRVTLRCSPRSGDLSVYWYQQSLDQGLQFLIQYYNGEERAKGNILERFSAQQFPDLHSELNLSSLELGDSALYFCASSPRLGEDQETQYFGPGTRLLVL.